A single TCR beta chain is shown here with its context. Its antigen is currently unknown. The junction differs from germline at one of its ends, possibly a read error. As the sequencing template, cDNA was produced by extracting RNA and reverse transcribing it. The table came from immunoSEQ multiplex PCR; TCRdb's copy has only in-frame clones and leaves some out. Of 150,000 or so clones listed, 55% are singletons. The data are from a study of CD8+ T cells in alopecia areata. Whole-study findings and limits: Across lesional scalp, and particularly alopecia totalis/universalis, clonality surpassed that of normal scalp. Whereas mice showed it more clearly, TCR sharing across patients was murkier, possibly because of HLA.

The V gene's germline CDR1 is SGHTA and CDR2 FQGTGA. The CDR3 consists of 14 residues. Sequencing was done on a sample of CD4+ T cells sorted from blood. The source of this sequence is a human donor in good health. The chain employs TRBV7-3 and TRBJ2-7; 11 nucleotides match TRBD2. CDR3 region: CASSLTSGRYEQYF. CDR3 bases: TGTGCCAGCAGCCTAACTAGCGGGAGATACGAGCAGTACTTC.